This passage covers 10 T cell receptor beta chains from one sample sequenced in a study of blood T cell repertoires in COVID-19. Produced via immunoSEQ multiplex PCR; TCRdb's table is partial and in-frame only. This repertoire shows roughly 180,000 clones, around 85% found once; its top ten account for about 6.3%. Sequencing used PBMCs or T cells enriched from blood (not recorded which). The source is a man in his forties who had recovered from COVID-19.

The CDR3 coding sequence is TGTGCCAGCAGCAGAACAGGTACCAATCAGCCCCAGCATTTT. It is translated as CASSRTGTNQPQHF. This sequence joins TRBV5-6 and TRBJ1-5; possible D gene TRBD1, 5 bases. In germline, CDR1 is SGHDT, CDR2 YYEEEE. The ends were cut back, 4 bases at V and 3 bases at J, with 11 bases in the middle. CDR3 length equals 14 residues.

The V call is TRBV30, the J call TRBJ1-4, with a weak D call TRBD1 (5 bases). Germline-derived CDR1 and CDR2 are GTSNPN and SVGIG (reference sequence). Trimming took off 6 bases at V and 5 bases at J, with 19 bases between the two ends. The CDR3 runs 15 residues. Here the CDR3 reads CACTKKDSSNEKLFF. CDR3 sequence (DNA): TGTGCCTGCACTAAGAAAGACAGTTCCAATGAAAAACTGTTTTTT.

This chain uses TRBV11-3 with TRBJ1-3, with 7 positions matching TRBD1. Germline assignment: CDR1 SGHNT and CDR2 YENEEA. There are 16 residues in the CDR3. After removal of 4 bases from V and 3 bases from J, the junction contained 9 bases not matched to a gene. The CDR3 nucleotides read TGTGCCAGCAGCTACGAAGAACAGGGGCATGGAAACACCATATATTTT. The encoded protein is CASSYEEQGHGNTIYF.

The genes are TRBV28 and TRBJ2-7; a possible D gene is TRBD2 (5 bases). V lost 3 bases, J lost 0 bases, and 15 bases lay in between. Germline lookup yields CDR1 MDHEN and CDR2 SYDVKM. CDR3 length: 16 amino acids. CDR3 sequence reads: CASSLHGGGHSYEQYF. As DNA, the CDR3 is TGTGCCAGCAGTTTGCATGGTGGCGGGCACTCCTACGAGCAGTACTTC.

This rearrangement joins TRBV14 to TRBJ2-3; 8 bases align to TRBD2. Germline V lookup: CDR1 SGHDN, CDR2 FVKESK. The V segment lost 1 base and the J segment 4 bases; nucleotides outside the gene matches: 7. The CDR3 contains 16 residues. The CDR3 DNA is TGTGCCAGCAGCCAAGGGGGACTAGTCATTCCAGATACGCAGTATTTT. It specifies CASSQGGLVIPDTQYF.

This rearrangement joins TRBV2 to TRBJ1-2, with a possible D match to TRBD1 (5 bases). There are 14 residues in the CDR3. Germline V gives CDR1 SNHLY, CDR2 FYNNEI. Trimming removed 3 bases at V and 5 bases at J, with 13 bases between. The DNA of the CDR3 is TGTGCCAGCAGTGAGGAAGGGGTTTTTTATGGCTACACCTTC. Protein product: CASSEEGVFYGYTF.

The chain recombines TRBV5-6 with TRBJ1-5; D might be TRBD1 (5 bases). The V end was cut by 4 bases, the J end by 3 bases, with 14 bases between. Germline values: CDR1 SGHDT, CDR2 YYEEEE. The CDR3 loop spans 15 amino acids. The CDR3 loop is CASSPGGGINQPQHF. For the CDR3, the DNA is TGTGCCAGCAGCCCCGGGGGGGGGATCAATCAGCCCCAGCATTTT.

In this sample, this clone turned up a few times. The J gene is TRBJ1-5, the V gene TRBV19; a possible D gene is TRBD1 (6 bases). The CDR3 spans 13 residues. The V gene lost 8 bases and the J gene lost 2 bases, with 10 bases spanning the gap. Germline V gives CDR1 LNHDA, CDR2 SQIVND (reference sequence). The CDR3 loop reads CASEQGGNQPQHF. The CDR3 bases are TGTGCCAGTGAACAGGGTGGCAATCAGCCCCAGCATTTT.

The chain combines TRBV5-4 with TRBJ2-7, with 8 bases matching TRBD2. Trimming removed 4 bases from V and 7 bases from J; junction bases left unmatched: 7. The CDR3 is 13 residues long. The V gene's germline CDR1 is SGHNT and CDR2 YYREEE (reference sequence). The CDR3 protein is CASSTGGGSEQYF. DNA for the CDR3: TGTGCCAGCAGCACGGGAGGGGGGTCGGAGCAGTACTTC.

The chain couples TRBV30 to TRBJ1-1, with D unresolved. The germline gives CDR1 GTSNPN, CDR2 SVGIG (reference sequence). Trimming pared 2 bases from V and 1 base from J, leaving 5 bases between. This CDR3 region has 12 residues. Here the CDR3 reads CAWSYSNTEAFF. The CDR3 DNA sequence: TGTGCCTGGAGTTATTCGAACACTGAAGCTTTCTTT.